This TCR beta chain derives from a study of blood T cell repertoires in COVID-19. This clone was found once. Data came from immunoSEQ multiplex PCR; TCRdb stores just in-frame clones and leaves some out. The sample lists almost 300,000 clones, about nine tenths occurring once. There are 13 residues in the CDR3. V lost 0 bases and J 5 bases, leaving 8 bases between the germline ends. In germline, CDR1 is SGHRS, CDR2 YFSETQ. This chain connects TRBV5-1 to TRBJ1-2; no reliable D call. This TCR came from a woman aged 25 to 39 with COVID-19, enrolled during active disease. Specimen: peripheral blood. CDR3 in DNA: TGCGCCAGCAGCTTGGACGGGTTATATGGCTACACCTTC. Protein: CASSLDGLYGYTF.